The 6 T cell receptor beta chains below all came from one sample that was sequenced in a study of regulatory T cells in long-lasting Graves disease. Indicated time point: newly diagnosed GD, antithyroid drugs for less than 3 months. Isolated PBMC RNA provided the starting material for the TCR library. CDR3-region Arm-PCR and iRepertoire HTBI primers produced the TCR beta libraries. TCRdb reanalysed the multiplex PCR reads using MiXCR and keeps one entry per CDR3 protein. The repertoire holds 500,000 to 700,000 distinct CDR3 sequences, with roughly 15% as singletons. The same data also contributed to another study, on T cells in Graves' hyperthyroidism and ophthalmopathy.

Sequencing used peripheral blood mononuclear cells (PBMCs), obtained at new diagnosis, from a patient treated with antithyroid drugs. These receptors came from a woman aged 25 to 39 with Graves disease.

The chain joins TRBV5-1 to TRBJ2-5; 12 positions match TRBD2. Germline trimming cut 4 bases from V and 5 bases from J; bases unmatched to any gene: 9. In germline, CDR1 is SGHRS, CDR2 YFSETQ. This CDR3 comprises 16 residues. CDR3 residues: CASSTKLAGGRETQYF. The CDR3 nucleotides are TGCGCCAGCAGCACTAAACTAGCGGGAGGTCGGGAGACCCAGTACTTC.

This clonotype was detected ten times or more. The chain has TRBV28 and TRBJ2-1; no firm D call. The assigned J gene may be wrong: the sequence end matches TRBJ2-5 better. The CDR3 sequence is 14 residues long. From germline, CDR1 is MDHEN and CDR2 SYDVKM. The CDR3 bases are TGTGCCAGCAGAATTATAGAGCGTCAAGAGACCCAGTACTTC. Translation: CASRIIERQETQYF.

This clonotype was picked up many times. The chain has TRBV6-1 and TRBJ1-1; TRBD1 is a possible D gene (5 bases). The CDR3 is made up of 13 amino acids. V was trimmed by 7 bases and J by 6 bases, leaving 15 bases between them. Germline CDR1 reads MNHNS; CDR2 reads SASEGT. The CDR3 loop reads CASKIDEQAEAFF. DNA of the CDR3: TGTGCCAGCAAGATCGACGAACAGGCTGAAGCTTTCTTT.

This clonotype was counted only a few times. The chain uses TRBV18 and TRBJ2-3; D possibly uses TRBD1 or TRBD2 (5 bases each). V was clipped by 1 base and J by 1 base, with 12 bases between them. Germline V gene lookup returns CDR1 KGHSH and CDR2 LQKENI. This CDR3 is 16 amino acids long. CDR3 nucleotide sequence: TGTGCCAGCTCACCACTCCGGGACCCACGCACAGATACGCAGTATTTT. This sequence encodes CASSPLRDPRTDTQYF.

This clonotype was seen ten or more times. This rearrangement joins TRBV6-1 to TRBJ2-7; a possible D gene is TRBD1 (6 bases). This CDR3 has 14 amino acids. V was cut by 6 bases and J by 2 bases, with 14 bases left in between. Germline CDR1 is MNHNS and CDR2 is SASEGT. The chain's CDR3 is CASRPTGLTYEQYF. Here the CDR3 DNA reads TGTGCCAGCAGGCCGACAGGTCTAACCTACGAGCAGTACTTC.

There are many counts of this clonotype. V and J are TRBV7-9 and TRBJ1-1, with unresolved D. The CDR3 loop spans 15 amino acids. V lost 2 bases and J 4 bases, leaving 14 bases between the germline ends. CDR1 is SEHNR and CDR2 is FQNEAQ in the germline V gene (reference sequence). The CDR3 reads CASSLSGASSTEAFF. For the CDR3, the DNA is TGTGCCAGCAGCTTAAGTGGAGCTTCGAGCACTGAAGCTTTCTTT.